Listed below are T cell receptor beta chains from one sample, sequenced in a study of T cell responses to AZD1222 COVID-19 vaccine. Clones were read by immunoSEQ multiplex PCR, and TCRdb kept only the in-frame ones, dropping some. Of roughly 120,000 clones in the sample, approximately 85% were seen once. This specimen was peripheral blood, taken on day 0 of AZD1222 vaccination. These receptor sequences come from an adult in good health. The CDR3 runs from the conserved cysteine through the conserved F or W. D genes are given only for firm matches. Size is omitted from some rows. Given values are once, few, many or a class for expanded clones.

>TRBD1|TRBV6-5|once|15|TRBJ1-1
CASSPGQGRSTEAFF
TGTGCCAGCAGTCCGGGACAGGGGAGGAGCACTGAAGCTTTCTTT
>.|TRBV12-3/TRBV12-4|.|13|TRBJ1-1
CASSLGSGTEAFF
TGTGCCAGCAGTTTAGGGAGCGGTACTGAAGCTTTCTTT
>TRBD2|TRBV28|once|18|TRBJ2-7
CASTPRGRPKGGRPEQYF
TGTGCCAGCACCCCCCGGGGCAGGCCAAAGGGCGGGAGGCCCGAGCAGTACTTC
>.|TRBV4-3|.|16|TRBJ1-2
CASSHALLWGVNGYTF
TGCGCCAGCAGCCATGCGCTACTCTGGGGGGTGAATGGCTACACCTTC
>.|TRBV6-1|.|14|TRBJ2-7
CASSESPFLNEQYF
TGTGCCAGCAGTGAGTCGCCCTTTTTGAACGAGCAGTACTTC
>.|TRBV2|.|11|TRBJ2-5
CASSREETQYF
TGTGCCAGCAGTCGGGAAGAGACCCAGTACTTC
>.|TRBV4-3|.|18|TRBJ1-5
CASSQTLGLSYSNQPQHF
TGCGCCAGCAGCCAAACCTTAGGCCTATCTTATAGCAATCAGCCCCAGCATTTT
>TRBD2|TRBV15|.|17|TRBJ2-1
CATSRGERLAELNEQFF
TGTGCCACCAGCAGAGGAGAACGGCTAGCGGAGCTCAATGAGCAGTTCTTC
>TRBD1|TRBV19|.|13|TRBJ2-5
CASRQQGQETQYF
TGTGCCAGTAGACAACAGGGGCAAGAGACCCAGTACTTC
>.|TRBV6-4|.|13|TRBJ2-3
CASSVTRADTQYF
TGTGCCAGCAGCGTGACGAGGGCGGATACGCAGTATTTT
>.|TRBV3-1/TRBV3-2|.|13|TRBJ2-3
CASKGGPGDTQYF
TGTGCCAGCAAAGGGGGTCCAGGAGATACGCAGTATTTT
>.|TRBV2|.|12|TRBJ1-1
CASSGMPGMAFF
TGTGCCAGCAGTGGTATGCCCGGGATGGCTTTCTTT
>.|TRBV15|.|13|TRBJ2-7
CATKEGPSNEQYF
TGTGCCACCAAAGAGGGACCGTCGAACGAGCAGTACTTC
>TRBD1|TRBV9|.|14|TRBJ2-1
CASSATGTRDEQFF
TGTGCCAGCAGCGCGACAGGGACGAGGGATGAGCAGTTCTTC
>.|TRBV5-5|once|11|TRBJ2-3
CASSSLDTQYF
TGTGCCAGCAGCTCTCTGGATACGCAGTATTTT
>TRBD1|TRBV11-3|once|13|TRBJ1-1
CASSSRTGTEAFF
TGTGCCAGCAGCTCCAGGACAGGGACTGAAGCTTTCTTT
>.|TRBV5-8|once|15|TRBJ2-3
CASSFGGLSTDTQYF
TGTGCCAGCAGCTTCGGGGGGCTCAGTACAGATACGCAGTATTTT
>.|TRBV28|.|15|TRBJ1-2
CASSLQFKGNYGYTF
TGTGCCAGCAGTTTACAGTTCAAGGGTAACTATGGCTACACCTTC
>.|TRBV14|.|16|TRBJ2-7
CASSQDGSSYSYEQYF
TGTGCCAGCAGCCAAGACGGAAGTAGTTACTCCTACGAGCAGTACTTC
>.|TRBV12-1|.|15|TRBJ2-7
CARCPEKLSSYEQYF
TGTGCCAGATGCCCCGAAAAACTGAGCTCCTACGAGCAGTACTTC
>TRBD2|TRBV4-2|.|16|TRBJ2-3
CASSQGTSGEPGAQYF
TGTGCCAGCAGCCAAGGGACTAGCGGGGAACCGGGGGCGCAGTATTTT
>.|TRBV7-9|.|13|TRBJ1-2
CASSLLEQLGYTF
TGTGCCAGCAGCTTACTGGAACAGCTTGGCTACACCTTC
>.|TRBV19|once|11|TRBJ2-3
CASILSGTQYF
TGTGCCAGTATCTTGTCGGGGACGCAGTATTTT
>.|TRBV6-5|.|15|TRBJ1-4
CASKLSGATNEKLFF
TGTGCCAGCAAACTATCCGGTGCAACTAATGAAAAACTGTTTTTT
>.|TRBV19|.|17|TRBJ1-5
CASNVRQTKGGNQPQHF
TGTGCCAGCAACGTCCGACAGACCAAAGGGGGCAATCAGCCCCAGCATTTT
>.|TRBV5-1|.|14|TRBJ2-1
CASSPKGPPNEQFF
TGCGCCAGCAGCCCTAAAGGCCCCCCCAATGAGCAGTTCTTC
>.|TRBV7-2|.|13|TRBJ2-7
CASSSGGLDEQYF
TGTGCCAGCAGCTCCGGGGGTCTCGACGAGCAGTACTTC
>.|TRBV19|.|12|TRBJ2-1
CASSIGGTEQFF
TGTGCCAGTAGTATTGGGGGGACTGAGCAGTTCTTC
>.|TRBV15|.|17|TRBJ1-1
CATSLPPGFPLGAEAFF
TGTGCCACCAGCCTCCCTCCGGGGTTTCCACTGGGGGCTGAAGCTTTCTTT
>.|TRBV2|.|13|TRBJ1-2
CASAPRADYGYTF
TGTGCCAGCGCGCCAAGGGCGGACTATGGCTACACCTTC
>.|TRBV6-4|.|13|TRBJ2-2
CASSPGNTGELFF
TGTGCCAGCAGCCCTGGGAACACCGGGGAGCTGTTTTTT
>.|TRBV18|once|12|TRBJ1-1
CASTEGNTEAFF
TGTGCCAGCACCGAGGGGAACACTGAAGCTTTCTTT
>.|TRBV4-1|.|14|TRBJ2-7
CASSQVAVSYEQYF
TGCGCCAGCAGCCAAGTGGCAGTTTCCTACGAGCAGTACTTC
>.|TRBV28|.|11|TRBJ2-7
CASSTNRDMYF
TGTGCCAGCAGTACCAACAGGGATATGTACTTC
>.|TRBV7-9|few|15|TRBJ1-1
CASSLKGSGNTEAFF
TGTGCCAGCAGCTTAAAAGGCTCAGGCAACACTGAAGCTTTCTTT
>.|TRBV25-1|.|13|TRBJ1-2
CASSVSYAYGYTF
TGTGCCAGCAGTGTAAGTTACGCCTATGGCTACACCTTC
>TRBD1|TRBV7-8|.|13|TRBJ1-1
CASTQDRDTEAFF
TGTGCCAGCACCCAAGACAGGGACACTGAAGCTTTCTTT
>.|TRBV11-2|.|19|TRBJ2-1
CASSTVRPGAYSSYNEQFF
TGTGCCAGCAGTACCGTTAGGCCCGGCGCGTACAGCTCCTACAATGAGCAGTTCTTC
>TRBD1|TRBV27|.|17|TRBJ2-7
CASSLSLTGGRTYEQYF
TGTGCCAGCAGTTTATCATTAACAGGGGGTCGTACCTACGAGCAGTACTTC
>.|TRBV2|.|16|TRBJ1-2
CASTGQRLLANYGYTF
TGTGCCAGCACTGGACAGCGTCTTTTAGCTAACTATGGCTACACCTTC
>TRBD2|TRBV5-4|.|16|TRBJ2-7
CASSRAIAGADYEQYF
TGTGCCAGCAGCCGAGCGATAGCGGGGGCCGACTACGAGCAGTACTTC
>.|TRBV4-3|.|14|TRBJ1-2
CASSRTVTNYGYTF
TGCGCCAGCAGCCGGACTGTGACTAACTATGGCTACACCTTC
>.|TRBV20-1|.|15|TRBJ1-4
CSASDFRDDGEKLFF
TGCAGTGCTAGTGACTTCCGGGACGACGGGGAAAAACTGTTTTTT
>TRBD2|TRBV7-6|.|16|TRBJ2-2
CASSEEVPGGTGELFF
TGTGCCAGCAGCGAAGAAGTCCCCGGGGGGACTGGGGAGCTGTTTTTT
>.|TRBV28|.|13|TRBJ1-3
CASSLPGGNTIYF
TGTGCCAGCAGTCTTCCTGGTGGAAACACCATATATTTT
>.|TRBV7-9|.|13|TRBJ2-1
CASSSRVYNEQFF
TGTGCCAGCAGCAGCCGAGTGTACAATGAGCAGTTCTTC
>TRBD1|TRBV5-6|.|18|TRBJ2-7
CASSLGMGQGFKGYEQYF
TGTGCCAGCAGCTTGGGGATGGGACAGGGGTTTAAGGGCTACGAGCAGTACTTC
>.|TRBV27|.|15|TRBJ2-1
CASSLGGLPPNEQFF
TGTGCCAGCAGTTTAGGTGGACTTCCACCCAATGAGCAGTTCTTC
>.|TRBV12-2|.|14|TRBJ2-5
CASRLGRMEETQYF
TGTGCAAGTCGCCTGGGACGGATGGAAGAGACCCAGTACTTC
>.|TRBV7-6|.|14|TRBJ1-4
CASSLQSGHEKLFF
TGTGCCAGCAGCTTACAGTCTGGCCATGAAAAACTGTTTTTT
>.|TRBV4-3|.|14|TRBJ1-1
CASSPSELNTEAFF
TGCGCCAGCAGCCCGTCCGAGTTGAACACTGAAGCTTTCTTT
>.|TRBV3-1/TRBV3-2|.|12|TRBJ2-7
CASSLGGYEQYF
TGTGCCAGCAGCCTCGGTGGGTACGAGCAGTACTTC
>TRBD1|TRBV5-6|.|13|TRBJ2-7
CASTHDRAYEQYF
TGTGCCAGCACCCATGACAGGGCCTACGAGCAGTACTTC
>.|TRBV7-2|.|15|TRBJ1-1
CASSLLRIDTTEAFF
TGTGCCAGCAGTCTCCTCCGAATCGACACTACTGAAGCTTTCTTT
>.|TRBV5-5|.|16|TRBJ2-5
CASSLVAAGSQETQYF
TGTGCCAGCAGCTTGGTAGCGGCAGGGTCGCAGGAGACCCAGTACTTC
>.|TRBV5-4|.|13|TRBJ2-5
CASSLDRSETQYF
TGTGCCAGCAGCTTGGACCGCTCAGAGACCCAGTACTTC
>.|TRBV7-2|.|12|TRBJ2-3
CASSPSSVGQYF
TGTGCCAGCAGCCCCTCCTCGGTGGGGCAGTATTTT
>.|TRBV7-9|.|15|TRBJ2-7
CASSLIPPRGYEQYF
TGTGCCAGCAGCTTAATACCCCCCAGGGGTTACGAGCAGTACTTC
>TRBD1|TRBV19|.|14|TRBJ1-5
CASSREGQNQPQHF
TGTGCCAGTAGTAGGGAGGGACAGAATCAGCCCCAGCATTTT
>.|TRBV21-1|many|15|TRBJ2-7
CASSVRQDFAYEQYF
TGTGCCAGCAGCGTACGACAGGATTTCGCCTACGAGCAGTACTTC